This paragraph reports one T cell receptor beta chain. Its target is unknown. This specimen comes from a study of CD8+ T cells in alopecia areata. Study results and caveats: Lesional scalp, notably in alopecia totalis/universalis, had clonality above that of normal scalp. Normal skin's resident alphabeta T cells are also sequenced in scalp samples. Between patients, shared TCR sequences were less clear than in mice. This was possibly due in part to HLA diversity in the patient population.

Cell sorting on a FACSAria was used to separate CD4+ and CD8+ T cells from the PBMCs. Reverse transcription of extracted RNA yielded cDNA, which provided the sequencing template. Libraries were prepared by immunoSEQ multiplex PCR; TCRdb keeps only in-frame clonotypes and omits some of them. The sample contains around 210,000 clones, about 56% of which appear only once. The V gene's germline CDR1 is LNHNV and CDR2 YYDKDF (reference sequence). The CDR3 has 17 amino acids. Trimming took 5 bases from V and 3 from J, leaving 19 bases between them. The sample taken for sequencing was CD8+ T cells sorted from blood. The V and J genes are TRBV15 and TRBJ1-4, with a weak D call TRBD1 (5 bases). This TCR was sampled from a human donor in good health. Here the CDR3 reads CATSGGIGDRANEKLFF. For the CDR3, the DNA is TGTGCCACCAGCGGGGGAATTGGGGACCGAGCTAATGAAAAACTGTTTTTT.